The clone carrying this T cell receptor (beta chain) was recorded once. According to the study, genomic DNA was the template for TCR beta VDJ and CDR3 profiling. TCRdb re-called the reads with MiXCR, one entry per CDR3 protein. The sample shows 150,000 to 200,000 distinct CDR3 sequences, around 45% of them seen only once. The sample is drawn from a study of CD8+CD57+ T cells in acquired aplastic anemia. This CDR3 contains 14 residues. V was clipped by 6 bases and J by 0 bases, with 11 bases between them. From germline, CDR1 is MNHNY and CDR2 SVGAGI (reference sequence). The material sequenced was sorted CD4+, CD8+, or CD8+CD57+ T cells (not recorded which) from PBMCs. The sequence was collected from a human donor in good health. The chain has TRBV6-6 and TRBJ1-1; D is unclear. CDR3: CASSSDRVNTEAFF. Here the CDR3 DNA reads TGTGCCAGCAGCTCGGACCGGGTGAACACTGAAGCTTTCTTT.